This T cell receptor beta chain was obtained from a study of identical twins. Study-level findings and limits: Fewer insertions were carried by abundant cord blood beta clonotypes, but none was seen in memory repertoires. Twin pairs had excess sharing that was weaker in beta out-of-frame sequences.

This clonotype was counted only a few times. Its matching antigen is unknown. Each cDNA held unique molecular identifiers, and template switching gave it a universal primer site. In TCRdb, the 5' RACE reads were re-called with MiXCR into one record per CDR3 protein. This sample yields under 300,000 distinct CDR3 sequences, of which 11% to 15% are seen a single time; 8.8% belongs to the top ten. Germline lookup yields CDR1 SEHNR and CDR2 FQNEAQ (reference sequence). The V and J ends lost 0 bases and 4 bases respectively, with 11 bases between them. This CDR3 has 15 amino acids. This TCR derives from a woman aged 18-29 years in good health. Sequencing was done on a sample of memory (CD45RO+) T cells sorted from blood. V gene TRBV7-9 combines with J gene TRBJ2-3, with D tentatively TRBD1 or TRBD2 (5 bases each). The CDR3 protein is CASSLASSGPDTQYF. CDR3 DNA sequence: TGTGCCAGCAGCTTAGCATCCTCGGGGCCAGATACGCAGTATTTT.